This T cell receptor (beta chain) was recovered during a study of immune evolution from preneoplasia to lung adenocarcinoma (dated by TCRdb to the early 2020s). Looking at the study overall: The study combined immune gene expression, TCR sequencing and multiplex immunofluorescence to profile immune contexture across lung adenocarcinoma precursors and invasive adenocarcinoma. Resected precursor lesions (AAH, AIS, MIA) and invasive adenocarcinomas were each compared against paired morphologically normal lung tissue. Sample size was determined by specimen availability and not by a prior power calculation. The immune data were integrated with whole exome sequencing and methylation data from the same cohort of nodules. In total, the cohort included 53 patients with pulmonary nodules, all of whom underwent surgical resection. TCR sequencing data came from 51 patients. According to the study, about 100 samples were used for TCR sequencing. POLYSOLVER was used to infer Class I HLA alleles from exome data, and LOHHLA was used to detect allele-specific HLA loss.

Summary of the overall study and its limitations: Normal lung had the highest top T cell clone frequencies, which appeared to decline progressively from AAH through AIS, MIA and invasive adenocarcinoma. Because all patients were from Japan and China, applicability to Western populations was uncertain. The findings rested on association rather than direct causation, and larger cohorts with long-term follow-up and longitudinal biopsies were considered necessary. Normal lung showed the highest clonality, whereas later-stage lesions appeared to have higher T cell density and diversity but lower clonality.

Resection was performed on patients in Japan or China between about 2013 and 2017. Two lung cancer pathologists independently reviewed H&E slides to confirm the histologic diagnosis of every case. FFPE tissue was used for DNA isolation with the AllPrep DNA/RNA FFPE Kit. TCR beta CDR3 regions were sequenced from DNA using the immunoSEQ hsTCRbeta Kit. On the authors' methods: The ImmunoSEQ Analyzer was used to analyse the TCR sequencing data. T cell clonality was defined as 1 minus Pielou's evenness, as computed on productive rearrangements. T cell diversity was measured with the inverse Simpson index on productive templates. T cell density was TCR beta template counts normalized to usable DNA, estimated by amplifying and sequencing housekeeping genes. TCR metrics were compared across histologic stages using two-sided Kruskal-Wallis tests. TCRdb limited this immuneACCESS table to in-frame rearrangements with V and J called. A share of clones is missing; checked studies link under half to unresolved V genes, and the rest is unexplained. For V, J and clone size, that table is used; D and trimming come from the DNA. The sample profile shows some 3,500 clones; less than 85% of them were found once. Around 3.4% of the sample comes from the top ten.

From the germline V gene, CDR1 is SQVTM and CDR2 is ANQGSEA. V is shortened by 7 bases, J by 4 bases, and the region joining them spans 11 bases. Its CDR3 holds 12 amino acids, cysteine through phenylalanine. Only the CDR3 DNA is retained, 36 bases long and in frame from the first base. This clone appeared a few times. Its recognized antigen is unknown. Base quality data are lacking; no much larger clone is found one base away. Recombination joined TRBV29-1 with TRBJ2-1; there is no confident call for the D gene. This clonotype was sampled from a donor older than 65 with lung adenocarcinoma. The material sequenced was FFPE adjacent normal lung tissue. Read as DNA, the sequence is TGCAGCGGCCTCGGGTCATACAATGAGCAGTTCTTC. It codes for CSGLGSYNEQFF.